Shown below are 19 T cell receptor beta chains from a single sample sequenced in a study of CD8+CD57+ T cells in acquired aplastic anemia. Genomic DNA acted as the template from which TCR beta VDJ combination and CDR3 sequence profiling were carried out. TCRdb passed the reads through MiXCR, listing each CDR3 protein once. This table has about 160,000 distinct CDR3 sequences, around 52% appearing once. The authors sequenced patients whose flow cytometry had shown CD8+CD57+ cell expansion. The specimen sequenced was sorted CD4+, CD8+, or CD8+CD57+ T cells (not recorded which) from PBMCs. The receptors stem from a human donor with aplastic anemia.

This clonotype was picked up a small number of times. The CDR3 sequence: CASSYSGTIYF. As DNA, the CDR3 is TGTGCCAGCAGCTACTCAGGCACCATATATTTT. The chain carries TRBV7-9 and TRBJ1-3; D not certain. The germline V gene has CDR1 SEHNR and CDR2 FQNEAQ (reference sequence). Trimming cost V 4 bases and J 9 bases, with 7 bases left between them. This CDR3 has 11 residues.

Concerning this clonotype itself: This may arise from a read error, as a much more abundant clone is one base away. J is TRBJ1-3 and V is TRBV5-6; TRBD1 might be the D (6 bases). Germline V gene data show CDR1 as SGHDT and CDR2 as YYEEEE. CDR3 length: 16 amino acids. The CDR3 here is CASSDEGGASGDTIYF. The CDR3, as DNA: TGTGCCAGCAGCGACGAGGGGGGCGCTTCTGGAGACACCATATATTTT.

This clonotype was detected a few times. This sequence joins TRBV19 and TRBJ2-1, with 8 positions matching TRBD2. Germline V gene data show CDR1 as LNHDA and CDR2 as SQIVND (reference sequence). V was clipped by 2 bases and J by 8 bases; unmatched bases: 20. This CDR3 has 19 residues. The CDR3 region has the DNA TGTGCCAGTAGTATAAGTTTCACTAGCGGCATAATGGAAGTAGATGAGCAGTTCTTC. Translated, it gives CASSISFTSGIMEVDEQFF.

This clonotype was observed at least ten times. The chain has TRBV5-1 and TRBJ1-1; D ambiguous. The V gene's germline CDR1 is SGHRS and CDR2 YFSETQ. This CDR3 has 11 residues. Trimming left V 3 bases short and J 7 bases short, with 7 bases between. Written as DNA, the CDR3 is TGCGCCAGCAGCTGGGGATATGAAGCTTTCTTT. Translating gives CASSWGYEAFF.

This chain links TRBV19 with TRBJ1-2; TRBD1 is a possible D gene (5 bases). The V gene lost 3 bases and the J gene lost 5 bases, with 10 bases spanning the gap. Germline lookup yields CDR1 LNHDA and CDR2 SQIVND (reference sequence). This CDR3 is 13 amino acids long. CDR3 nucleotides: TGTGCCAGTAGTATGGGGGGAAAATATGGCTACACCTTC. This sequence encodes CASSMGGKYGYTF.

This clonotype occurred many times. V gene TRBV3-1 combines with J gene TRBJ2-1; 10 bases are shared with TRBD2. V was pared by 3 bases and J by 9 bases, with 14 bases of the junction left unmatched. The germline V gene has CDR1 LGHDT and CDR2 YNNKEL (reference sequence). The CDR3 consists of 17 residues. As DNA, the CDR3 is TGTGCCAGCAGCCAGGGGGGGCTAGCGGGAGTGCTGAGTGAGCAGTTCTTC. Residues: CASSQGGLAGVLSEQFF.

CDR3 protein: CSVEGGYTGDTEAFF. The CDR3 DNA follows: TGCAGCGTTGAAGGGGGGTACACCGGGGACACTGAAGCTTTCTTT. The chain carries TRBV29-1 and TRBJ1-1; tentatively, D is TRBD1 (5 bases). V was trimmed by 1 base and J by 3 bases, leaving 15 bases between them. CDR3 length: 15 amino acids. The V gene's germline CDR1 is SQVTM and CDR2 ANQGSEA.

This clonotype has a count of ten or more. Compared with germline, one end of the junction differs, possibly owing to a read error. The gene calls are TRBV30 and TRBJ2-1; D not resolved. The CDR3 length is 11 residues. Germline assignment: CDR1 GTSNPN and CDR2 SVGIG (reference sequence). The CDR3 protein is CAWTSYDEQFF. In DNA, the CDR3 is TGTGCCTGGACCTCCTACGATGAGCAGTTCTTC.

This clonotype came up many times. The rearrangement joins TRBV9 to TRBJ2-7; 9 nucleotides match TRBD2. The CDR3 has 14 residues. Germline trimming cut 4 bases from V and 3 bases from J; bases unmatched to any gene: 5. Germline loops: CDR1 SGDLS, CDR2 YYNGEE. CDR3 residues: CASSPQTSGYEQYF. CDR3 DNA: TGTGCCAGCAGCCCACAGACTAGCGGCTACGAGCAGTACTTC. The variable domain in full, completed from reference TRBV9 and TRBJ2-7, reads DSGVTQTPKHLITATGQRVTLRCSPRSGDLSVYWYQQSLDQGLQFLIQYYNGEERAKGNILERFSAQQFPDLHSELNLSSLELGDSALYFCASSPQTSGYEQYFGPGTRLTVT.

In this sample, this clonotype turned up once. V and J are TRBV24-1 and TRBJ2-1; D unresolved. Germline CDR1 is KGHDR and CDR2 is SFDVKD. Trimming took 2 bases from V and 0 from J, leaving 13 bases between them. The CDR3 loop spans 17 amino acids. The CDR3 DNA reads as TGTGCCACCAGTGATTCGAGGTTCATGAGCTCCTACAATGAGCAGTTCTTC. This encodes CATSDSRFMSSYNEQFF.

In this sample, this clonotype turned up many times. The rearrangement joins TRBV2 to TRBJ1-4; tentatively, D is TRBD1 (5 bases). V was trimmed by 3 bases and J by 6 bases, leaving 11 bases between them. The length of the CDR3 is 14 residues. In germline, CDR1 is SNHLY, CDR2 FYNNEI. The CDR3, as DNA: TGTGCCAGCAGTGAGTCTCAGGGTGATGAAAAACTGTTTTTT. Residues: CASSESQGDEKLFF.

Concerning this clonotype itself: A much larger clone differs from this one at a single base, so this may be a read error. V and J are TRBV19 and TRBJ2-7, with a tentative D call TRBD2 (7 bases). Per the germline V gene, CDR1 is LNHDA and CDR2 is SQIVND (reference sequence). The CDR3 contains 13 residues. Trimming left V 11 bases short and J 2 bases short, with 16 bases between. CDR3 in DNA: TGTGCCCGGAGTACCGGGGGGCCCTACGAGCAGTACTTC. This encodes CARSTGGPYEQYF. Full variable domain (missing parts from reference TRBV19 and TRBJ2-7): DGGITQSPKYLFRKEGQNVTLSCEQNLNHDAMYWYRQDPGQGLRLIYYSQIVNDFQKGDIAEGYSVSREKKESFPLTVTSAQKNPTAFYLCARSTGGPYEQYFGPGTRLTVT.

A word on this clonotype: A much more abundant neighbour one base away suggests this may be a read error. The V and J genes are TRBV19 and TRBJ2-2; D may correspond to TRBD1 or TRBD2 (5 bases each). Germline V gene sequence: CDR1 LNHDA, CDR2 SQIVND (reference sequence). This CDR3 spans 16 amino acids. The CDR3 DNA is TGTGCCAGTAGTATAAACGGCAGGGCCGGCACCGGGGAGCCGTTTTTT. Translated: CASSINGRAGTGEPFF.

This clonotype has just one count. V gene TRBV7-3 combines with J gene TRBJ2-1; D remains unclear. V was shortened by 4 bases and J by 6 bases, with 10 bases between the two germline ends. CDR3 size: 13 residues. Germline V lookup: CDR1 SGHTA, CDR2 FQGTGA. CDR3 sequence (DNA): TGTGCCAGCAGCTCGTTTACGGGCAATGAGCAGTTCTTC. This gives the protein CASSSFTGNEQFF.

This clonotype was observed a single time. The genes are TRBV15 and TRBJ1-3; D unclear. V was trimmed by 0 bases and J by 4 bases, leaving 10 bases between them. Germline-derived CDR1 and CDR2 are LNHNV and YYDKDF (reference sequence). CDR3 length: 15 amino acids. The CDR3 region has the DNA TGTGCCACCAGCAGAGATATGGGTAACGGAAACACCATATATTTT. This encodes CATSRDMGNGNTIYF.

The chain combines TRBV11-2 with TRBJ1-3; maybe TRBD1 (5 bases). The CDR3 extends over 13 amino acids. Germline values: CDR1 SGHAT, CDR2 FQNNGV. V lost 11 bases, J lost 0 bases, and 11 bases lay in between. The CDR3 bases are TGTGCCGTCCGACAGAGCTCTGGAAACACCATATATTTT. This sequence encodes CAVRQSSGNTIYF.

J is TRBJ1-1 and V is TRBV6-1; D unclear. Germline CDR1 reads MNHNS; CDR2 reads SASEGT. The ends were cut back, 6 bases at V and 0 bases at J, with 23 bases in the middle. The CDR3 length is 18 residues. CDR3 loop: CASSDEADTGWMNTEAFF. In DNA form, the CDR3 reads TGTGCCAGCAGCGACGAGGCTGACACGGGGTGGATGAACACTGAAGCTTTCTTT.

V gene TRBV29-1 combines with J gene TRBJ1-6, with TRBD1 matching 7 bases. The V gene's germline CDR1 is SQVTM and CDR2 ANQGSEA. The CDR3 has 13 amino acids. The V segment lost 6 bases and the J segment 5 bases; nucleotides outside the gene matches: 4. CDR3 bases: TGCAGCGTCCGGACAGGTGATAATTCACCCCTCCACTTT. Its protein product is CSVRTGDNSPLHF.

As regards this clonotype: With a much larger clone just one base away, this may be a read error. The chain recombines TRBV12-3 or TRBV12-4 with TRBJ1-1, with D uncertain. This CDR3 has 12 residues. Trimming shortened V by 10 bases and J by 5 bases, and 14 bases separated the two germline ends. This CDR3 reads CAIKGGWTEAFF. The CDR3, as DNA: TGTGCCATCAAGGGAGGGTGGACTGAAGCTTTCTTT.